These T cell receptor beta chains were read from a single sample in a study of T cells in tuberculosis. The data were produced by immunoSEQ multiplex PCR, yet TCRdb's version contains in-frame clones alone and is incomplete. This table holds about 23,000 clones, roughly 97% found once. The sequencing sample was made of PBMCs. These receptors all stem from a donor between 5 and 29 years old with latent tuberculosis or without tuberculosis infection. CDR3s include the opening cysteine and the closing phenylalanine or tryptophan. A D gene is named only where the DNA matches it firmly. Rows give clone size only sometimes, using once, few, many, or a class for an expanded clone.

cdr3_nt,cdr3_aa,clone_size,j_call,d_call,v_call
TGTGCCAGCAGCCGTGACCCAGCGGTGCAGTACTTC,CASSRDPAVQYF,NA,TRBJ2-7,NA,TRBV6-5
TGTGCCAGCAGCTTATTACTAGCGGGTGCCAATGAGCAGTTCTTC,CASSLLLAGANEQFF,NA,TRBJ2-1,TRBD2,TRBV11-2
TGCGCCAGCAGCCAACCCAGCCCGGGGGACAGGGGGATGAACACTGAAGCTTTCTTT,CASSQPSPGDRGMNTEAFF,NA,TRBJ1-1,TRBD1,TRBV4-3
TGCAGCGTTGACAGAATGAACACTGAAGCTTTCTTT,CSVDRMNTEAFF,NA,TRBJ1-1,NA,TRBV29-1
TGTGCCAGCAGTGAAGGATGGGAGGGGAATCAGCCCCAGCATTTT,CASSEGWEGNQPQHF,NA,TRBJ1-5,NA,TRBV6-1
TGTGCCACCAGCAGGGGGGGGTCGGGGGCCCCATACGAGCAGTACTTC,CATSRGGSGAPYEQYF,NA,TRBJ2-7,NA,TRBV15
TGTGCCACCAGCAGAGAGGGATTTTGGGTGCAGGGGACTAATGAAAAACTGTTTTTT,CATSREGFWVQGTNEKLFF,few,TRBJ1-4,NA,TRBV15
TGCGCCAGCAGCCTCACAGGGGTTAGAGATGGCTACACCTTC,CASSLTGVRDGYTF,NA,TRBJ1-2,TRBD1,TRBV4-1
TGTGCCTGGAGGTTTTCTACACAAGCCGGGGTCTTC,CAWRFSTQAGVF,NA,TRBJ2-1,NA,TRBV30
TGTGCCAGCCGAATAGGGGACAGAATTACTGAAGCTTTCTTT,CASRIGDRITEAFF,NA,TRBJ1-1,TRBD1,TRBV5-6
TGTGCCAGCACCCCTTGGGGCAGGCTAAACAATGAGCAGTTCTTC,CASTPWGRLNNEQFF,NA,TRBJ2-1,NA,TRBV7-9
TGTGCCAGCAGTGAGTGGGGGCTAGGCAATCAGCCCCAGCATTTT,CASSEWGLGNQPQHF,NA,TRBJ1-5,NA,TRBV6-1
TGCGCCAGCAGTGATTACCTGGACAGACAAAATGAGCAGTTCTTC,CASSDYLDRQNEQFF,NA,TRBJ2-1,NA,TRBV10-1
TGTGCCTGGAGTGTAACTAGAGGGTGGTATGGCTACACCTTC,CAWSVTRGWYGYTF,NA,TRBJ1-2,NA,TRBV30
TGTGCCAGCAGCTTAATAGCTGAGGAGACCCAGTACTTC,CASSLIAEETQYF,NA,TRBJ2-5,NA,TRBV11-3
TGTGCCAGCAGCGTAGGTGGTAGCGTTGAGGGCTACACCTTC,CASSVGGSVEGYTF,NA,TRBJ1-2,NA,TRBV9
TGTGCCAGCTGGAAGGAGGGGCGCCGAGCTTTCTTT,CASWKEGRRAFF,NA,TRBJ1-1,NA,TRBV7-2
TGTGCCTGGAGTAAGGCAGGCTGGAACACTGAAGCTTTCTTT,CAWSKAGWNTEAFF,NA,TRBJ1-1,NA,TRBV30
TGTGCCAGCAGCTGGGGCCCGACCTTCCAAGAGACCCAGTACTTC,CASSWGPTFQETQYF,NA,TRBJ2-5,NA,TRBV7-7
TGTGCCAGCAGCCAAACACAGGGAAGGGGGACAGATACGCAGTATTTT,CASSQTQGRGTDTQYF,NA,TRBJ2-3,NA,TRBV5-4
TGTGCCAGCAGTTCCACCGGGACAGGGTTCACTGAAGCTTTCTTT,CASSSTGTGFTEAFF,NA,TRBJ1-1,TRBD1,TRBV27
TGTGCCAGCAGACAGGGCGGGACTGAAGCTTTCTTT,CASRQGGTEAFF,NA,TRBJ1-1,NA,TRBV6-5
TGTGCCAGCAGCCAAATGGATGGGCTAGCGGGACCCACAGATACGCAGTATTTT,CASSQMDGLAGPTDTQYF,NA,TRBJ2-3,TRBD2,TRBV11-2
TGCGCCAGCAGCTTGAGAGCGGACAGCTCCTACAATGAGCAGTTCTTC,CASSLRADSSYNEQFF,few,TRBJ2-1,NA,TRBV5-1
TGTGCCAGTAGTATAGGTGGGGCGGATGAAAAACTGTTTTTT,CASSIGGADEKLFF,NA,TRBJ1-4,NA,TRBV19
TGTGCCAGCAGTCTCCTAATCCGGACTAGCGGGAGGGCCCATGAGCAGTTCTTC,CASSLLIRTSGRAHEQFF,NA,TRBJ2-1,TRBD2,TRBV27
TGTGCCAGTAGCCGGACAGCGAGCTCCTACGAGCAGTACTTC,CASSRTASSYEQYF,NA,TRBJ2-7,NA,TRBV19
TGTGCCAGTAGTATAGGGCAGGGGACTGAAGCTTTCTTT,CASSIGQGTEAFF,NA,TRBJ1-1,NA,TRBV19
TGTGCCAGCAGTTCTCGCGACAGGTTCAATCAGCCCCAGCATTTT,CASSSRDRFNQPQHF,NA,TRBJ1-5,NA,TRBV27
TGTGCCAGCAGCCCGACGAGACAGGGGGGCCAAGAGACCCAGTACTTC,CASSPTRQGGQETQYF,NA,TRBJ2-5,TRBD1,TRBV7-9
TGTGCCAGCTCATCAGACAGGACCTACAATGAGCAGTTCTTC,CASSSDRTYNEQFF,NA,TRBJ2-1,NA,TRBV18
TGTGCCAGCAGCCCCTTTAGAGGGGGCCCAGGGGAGACCCAGTACTTC,CASSPFRGGPGETQYF,NA,TRBJ2-5,TRBD1,TRBV7-9
TGTGCCAGCAGCGTAGTTCGGGGAAAGAACACTGAAGCTTTCTTT,CASSVVRGKNTEAFF,NA,TRBJ1-1,NA,TRBV9
TGTGCCAGCAGCCTACAGGGAAAGAACACTGAAGCTTTCTTT,CASSLQGKNTEAFF,NA,TRBJ1-1,NA,TRBV27
TGTGCCAGCAGGGGACTAGCAGAGTACGAGCAGTACTTC,CASRGLAEYEQYF,NA,TRBJ2-7,TRBD2,TRBV7-6
TGTGCCAGCAGCACAGGGGCGAGGGTGAATGGCTACACCTTC,CASSTGARVNGYTF,NA,TRBJ1-2,TRBD1,TRBV2
TGTGCCAGCAGCCACGCCGGGACAGGGGGCATTGCGTCCTACGAGCAGTACTTC,CASSHAGTGGIASYEQYF,NA,TRBJ2-7,TRBD1,TRBV5-8